This TCR beta chain was recorded in a study of T cells in Graves' hyperthyroidism and ophthalmopathy. RNA transcripts gave rise to amplified TCR beta CDR3 regions. The HTBI primer set served for first-round RT-PCR of the TCR CDR3. TCRdb used MiXCR to reprocess the multiplex PCR reads, holding one entry per CDR3 protein. This table has some 800,000 distinct CDR3 sequences, 38% appearing once. Trimming stripped 4 bases from V and 3 bases from J, with 9 bases between. Germline V gene data show CDR1 as SGHTA and CDR2 as FQGNSA. This CDR3 is 13 amino acids long. The sample holds many counts of this clonotype. Its antigen remains unknown. Study-level findings and limits: Most thyroid clonotypes that were expanded above 0.001 also turned up in blood.

Sequencing was performed on blood. This clonotype was obtained from a man between 18 and 35 years old with Graves' hyperthyroidism. V usage is TRBV7-2 and J usage is TRBJ1-1; D ambiguous. This CDR3 reads CASSSAPYTEAFF. CDR3 bases: TGTGCCAGCAGCTCAGCCCCGTACACTGAAGCTTTCTTT.